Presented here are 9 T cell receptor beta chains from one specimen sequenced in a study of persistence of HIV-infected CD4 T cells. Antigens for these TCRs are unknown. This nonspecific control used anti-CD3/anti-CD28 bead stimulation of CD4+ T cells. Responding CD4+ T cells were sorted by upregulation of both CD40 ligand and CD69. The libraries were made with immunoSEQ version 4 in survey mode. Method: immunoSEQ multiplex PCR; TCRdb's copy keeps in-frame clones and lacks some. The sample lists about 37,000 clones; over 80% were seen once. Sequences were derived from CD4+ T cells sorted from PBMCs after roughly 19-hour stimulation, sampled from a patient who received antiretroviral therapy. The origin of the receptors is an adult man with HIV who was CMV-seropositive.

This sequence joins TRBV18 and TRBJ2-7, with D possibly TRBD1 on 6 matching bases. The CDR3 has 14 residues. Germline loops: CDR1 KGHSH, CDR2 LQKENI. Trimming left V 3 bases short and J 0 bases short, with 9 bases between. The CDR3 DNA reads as TGTGCCAGCTCACCCGAAGGGGGCTCCTACGAGCAGTACTTC. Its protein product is CASSPEGGSYEQYF.

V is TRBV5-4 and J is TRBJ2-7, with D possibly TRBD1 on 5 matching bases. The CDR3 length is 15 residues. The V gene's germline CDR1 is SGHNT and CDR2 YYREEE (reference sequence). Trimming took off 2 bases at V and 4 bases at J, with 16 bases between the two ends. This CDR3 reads CASSFSSFKGYEQYF. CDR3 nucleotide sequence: TGTGCCAGCAGCTTTTCGTCTTTCAAGGGGTACGAGCAGTACTTC. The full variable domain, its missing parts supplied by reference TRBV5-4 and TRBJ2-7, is ETGVTQSPTHLIKTRGQQVTLRCSSQSGHNTVSWYQQALGQGPQFIFQYYREEENGRGNFPPRFSGLQFPNYSSELNVNALELDDSALYLCASSFSSFKGYEQYFGPGTRLTVT.

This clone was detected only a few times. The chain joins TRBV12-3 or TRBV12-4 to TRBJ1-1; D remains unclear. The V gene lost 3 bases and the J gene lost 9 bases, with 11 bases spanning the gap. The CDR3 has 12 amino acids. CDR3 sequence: CASSFTTYQAFF. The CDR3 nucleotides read TGTGCCAGCAGTTTTACGACGTATCAAGCTTTCTTT.

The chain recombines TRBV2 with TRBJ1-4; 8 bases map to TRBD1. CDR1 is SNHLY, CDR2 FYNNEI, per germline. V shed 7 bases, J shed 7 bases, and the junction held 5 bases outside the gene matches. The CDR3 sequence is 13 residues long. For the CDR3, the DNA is TGTGCCAGCACTAGCACAGGGGGTGAAAAACTGTTTTTT. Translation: CASTSTGGEKLFF.

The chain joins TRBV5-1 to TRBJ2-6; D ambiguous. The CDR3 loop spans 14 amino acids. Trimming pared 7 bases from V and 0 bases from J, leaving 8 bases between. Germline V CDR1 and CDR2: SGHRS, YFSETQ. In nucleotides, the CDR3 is TGCGCCAGCGAACAGATCTCTGGGGCCAACGTCCTGACTTTC. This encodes CASEQISGANVLTF. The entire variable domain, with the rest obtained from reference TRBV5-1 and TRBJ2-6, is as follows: KAGVTQTPRYLIKTRGQQVTLSCSPISGHRSVSWYQQTPGQGLQFLFEYFSETQRNKGNFPGRFSGRQFSNSRSEMNVSTLELGDSALYLCASEQISGANVLTFGAGSRLTVL.

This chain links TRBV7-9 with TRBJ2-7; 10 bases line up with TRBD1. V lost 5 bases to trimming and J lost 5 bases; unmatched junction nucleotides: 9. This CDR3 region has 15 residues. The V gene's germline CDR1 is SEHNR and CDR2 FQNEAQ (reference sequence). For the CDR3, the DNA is TGTGCCAGCAGCATACCCGGGACAGGGGACCACGAGCAGTACTTC. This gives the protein CASSIPGTGDHEQYF.

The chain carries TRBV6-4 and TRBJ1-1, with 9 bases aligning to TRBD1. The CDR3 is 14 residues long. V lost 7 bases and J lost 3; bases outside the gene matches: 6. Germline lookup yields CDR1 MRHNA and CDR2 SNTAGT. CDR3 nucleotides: TGTGCCAGCACGAAAGACAGGGGGGACACTGAAGCTTTCTTT. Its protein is CASTKDRGDTEAFF.

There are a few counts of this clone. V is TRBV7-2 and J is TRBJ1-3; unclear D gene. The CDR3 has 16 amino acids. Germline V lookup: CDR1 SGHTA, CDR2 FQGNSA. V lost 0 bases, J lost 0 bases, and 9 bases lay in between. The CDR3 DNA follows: TGTGCCAGCAGCTTAGCGGGCGGAAGCTCTGGAAACACCATATATTTT. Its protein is CASSLAGGSSGNTIYF.

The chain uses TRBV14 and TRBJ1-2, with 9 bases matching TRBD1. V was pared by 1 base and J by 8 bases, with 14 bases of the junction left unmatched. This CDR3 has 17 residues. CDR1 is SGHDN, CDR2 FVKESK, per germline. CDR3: CASSQGGTGSVYRGYTF. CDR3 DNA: TGTGCCAGCAGCCAAGGTGGGACAGGGTCCGTCTATCGGGGCTACACCTTC.